This entry is about one T cell receptor beta chain. The antigen is not known. This sample was included in a study of cytomegalovirus exposure and HLA in healthy donors. Study at large: Early release data held about 85 million unique TCRs from HLA-typed donors. Study results and caveats: An analysis was carried out at a later point. It showed that HLA-associated TCR beta chains were more clonally expanded than equally common non-associated chains.

This CDR3 has 14 amino acids. Trimming left V 6 bases short and J 9 bases short, with 15 bases between. Looked up from germline, CDR1 is SEHNR and CDR2 is FQNEAQ (reference sequence). Use of 60 Vbeta and 13 Jbeta primers characterized the PCR. Sequencing was performed with immunoSEQ multiplex PCR; in TCRdb, only in-frame clones are kept and a portion is missing. The sample has under 200,000 clones, 60% to 85% seen once. The rearrangement links TRBV7-9 to TRBJ1-6; maybe TRBD1 (6 bases). The source is a woman aged 30 to 39 in good health and CMV-seronegative. Sequencing was done on a sample of PBMCs. CDR3: CASRSDRTGSPLHF. The CDR3 DNA reads as TGTGCCAGCAGGTCGGACAGAACGGGTTCACCCCTCCACTTT.